The clone carrying this T cell receptor (beta chain) was counted many times. As it was prepared, the TCRbeta library received unique molecular identifiers. TCRdb re-derived calls from the PCR reads in MiXCR, one entry per CDR3 protein. The table has over 70,000 distinct CDR3 sequences, roughly 8.8% seen once. Trimming removed 4 bases at V and 1 base at J, with 23 bases between. CDR1 and CDR2 (germline): MGHRA, YSYEKL. The CDR3 is made up of 19 amino acids. This sample stems from a study of T-cell reconstitution after alpha-beta-depleted transplantation in children. The clonotype comes from a human donor who donated a stem cell graft to a child with congenital amegakaryocytic thrombocytopenia. Sequencing was performed on PBMCs from the stem cell graft donor, taken from the stem cell graft. The V gene is TRBV4-1, the J gene TRBJ2-4; D is ambiguous. CDR3 in amino acids: CASSPVGLGPRLAKNIQYF. The CDR3 coding sequence is TGCGCCAGCAGCCCGGTAGGTCTTGGACCCAGGCTCGCCAAAAACATTCAGTACTTC.